This entry lists 5 T cell receptor beta chains sequenced from one sample in a study of cytomegalovirus exposure and HLA in healthy donors. PCR involved 60 Vbeta and 13 Jbeta primers. Sequencing was performed with immunoSEQ multiplex PCR; in TCRdb, only in-frame clones are kept and a portion is missing. The sample has roughly 150,000 clones, more than 7.5% seen once. Input material: PBMCs. These receptor sequences come from a man in his fifties or sixties in good health and CMV-seronegative.

The rearrangement links TRBV9 to TRBJ2-6; the D gene is possibly TRBD2 (5 bases). The germline CDR1 and CDR2 sequences are SGDLS and YYNGEE. Trimming took 0 bases from V and 0 from J, leaving 7 bases between them. The CDR3 sequence is 16 residues long. The CDR3: CASSVASISGANVLTF. The CDR3 DNA reads TGTGCCAGCAGCGTAGCTAGCATCTCTGGGGCCAACGTCCTGACTTTC.

The chain couples TRBV18 to TRBJ2-6; no reliable D call. V lost 3 bases and J lost 0, with 9 bases in between. The CDR3 length is 16 residues. Germline loops: CDR1 KGHSH, CDR2 LQKENI. The CDR3 protein is CASSPVLSSGANVLTF. For the CDR3, the DNA is TGTGCCAGCTCACCGGTTCTAAGCTCTGGGGCCAACGTCCTGACTTTC.

This clone showed up just a few times. The V and J genes are TRBV7-2 and TRBJ1-3; TRBD1 matches at 8 bases. Germline lookup yields CDR1 SGHTA and CDR2 FQGNSA. CDR3 length: 15 amino acids. Germline trimming cut 6 bases from V and 2 bases from J; bases unmatched to any gene: 6. CDR3 bases: TGTGCCAGCAGACAGCAGGGGGCGGCTGGAAACACCATATATTTT. Amino acid sequence: CASRQQGAAGNTIYF.

This rearrangement joins TRBV7-9 to TRBJ2-7, with a tentative D call TRBD1 (5 bases). V shed 1 base and J shed 0 bases, with 13 bases lying between them. CDR1 and CDR2 (germline): SEHNR, FQNEAQ (reference sequence). The CDR3 contains 16 residues. This CDR3 is CASSLEVGRDSYEQYF. CDR3 bases: TGTGCCAGCAGCTTAGAGGTTGGCAGGGACTCCTACGAGCAGTACTTC.

This clone turned up a few times. This chain joins TRBV2 and TRBJ1-2; 9 bases are shared with TRBD1. The CDR3 extends over 14 amino acids. Unmatched junction bases numbered 5, after V lost 6 bases and J lost 3 bases. Germline V lookup: CDR1 SNHLY, CDR2 FYNNEI. CDR3 residues: CASRPQGAHYGYTF. In DNA, the CDR3 is TGTGCCAGCAGGCCACAGGGGGCCCACTATGGCTACACCTTC.